The source of this T cell receptor beta chain is a study of control samples from healthy donors and cancer patients. Trimming took 5 bases from V and 5 from J; bases not matched to a gene: 13. CDR1 SEHNR and CDR2 FQNEAQ come from the germline V gene (reference sequence). CDR3 length equals 16 residues. This table comes from immunoSEQ multiplex PCR, and its TCRdb copy is limited to in-frame clones, with some not included. The sample lists approximately 230,000 clones, around 80% occurring once. The chain couples TRBV7-9 to TRBJ2-7; TRBD1 matches 9 bases. Input material: PBMCs. This receptor was obtained from a woman aged 60 to 75 with lung cancer. The CDR3 here is CASSPSTGTGSHEQYF. In nucleotides, the CDR3 is TGTGCCAGCAGCCCCTCTACCGGGACAGGGTCCCACGAGCAGTACTTC. The full variable domain, with the rest looked up from reference TRBV7-9 and TRBJ2-7, is DTGVSQNPRHKITKRGQNVTFRCDPISEHNRLYWYRQTLGQGPEFLTYFQNEAQLEKSRLLSDRFSAERPKGSFSTLEIQRTEQGDSAMYLCASSPSTGTGSHEQYFGPGTRLTVT.